These 24 T cell receptor beta chains were all obtained from the same sample, sequenced in a study of vaccination effects on CD4 cells after COVID-19. The data were produced by immunoSEQ multiplex PCR, yet TCRdb's version contains in-frame clones alone and is incomplete. Counted here are 30,000 or so clones, 65% to 75% occurring once; the ten biggest clones make up 12%. Their antigens remain unidentified. Antigen-specific CD4+ T cell clonotypes were called by their expansion after viral peptide-pool culture in ViraFEST. Upon completion of about eleven days in culture, CD4+ T cells were isolated. Either the BNT162b2 or mRNA-1273 vaccine was given to participants in two doses. The sample in question was CD4+ T cells from PBMCs cultured with HCoV-229E spike peptides, obtained after COVID-19 vaccination. These receptors were obtained from a human donor who received a COVID-19 vaccine.

The genes are TRBV29-1 and TRBJ1-1, with a weak D call TRBD1 (5 bases). This CDR3 is 16 amino acids long. V was clipped by 0 bases and J by 1 base, with 15 bases between them. Germline lookup yields CDR1 SQVTM and CDR2 ANQGSEA. DNA of the CDR3: TGCAGCGTTGAAGATTTATCGTGGGGGACGAACACTGAAGCTTTCTTT. It codes for CSVEDLSWGTNTEAFF. The full variable domain, rest sourced from reference TRBV29-1 and TRBJ1-1, is SAVISQKPSRDICQRGTSLTIQCQVDSQVTMMFWYRQQPGQSLTLIATANQGSEATYESGFVIDKFPISRPNLTFSTLTVSNMSPEDSSIYLCSVEDLSWGTNTEAFFGQGTRLTVV.

The genes are TRBV6-1 and TRBJ1-1; a possible D gene is TRBD1 (5 bases). The CDR3 spans 13 residues. CDR1 MNHNS and CDR2 SASEGT come from the germline V gene. Trimming took off 3 bases at V and 0 bases at J, with 5 bases between the two ends. CDR3 sequence: CASSDRVNTEAFF. DNA of the CDR3: TGTGCCAGCAGTGACAGGGTGAACACTGAAGCTTTCTTT.

The chain uses TRBV9 and TRBJ2-2; 13 bases line up with TRBD2. Germline V gene lookup returns CDR1 SGDLS and CDR2 YYNGEE. The CDR3 loop spans 18 amino acids. J lost 5 bases, V lost 2 bases, and 9 bases had no gene match. CDR3 DNA: TGTGCCAGCAGCGTCACTAGCGGGGGGGCCGTGTGGACCGGGGAGCTGTTTTTT. Amino acids: CASSVTSGGAVWTGELFF.

The chain recombines TRBV24-1 with TRBJ2-3; D is ambiguous. The CDR3 sequence is 13 residues long. Germline lookup yields CDR1 KGHDR and CDR2 SFDVKD. V gave up 3 bases and J gave up 2 bases, with 5 bases separating them. DNA for the CDR3: TGTGCCACCAGTGATGGCGCCACAGATACGCAGTATTTT. It specifies CATSDGATDTQYF.

The chain is built from TRBV29-1 and TRBJ1-5; D not resolved. The CDR3 is 12 amino acids. Germline CDR1 SQVTM, CDR2 ANQGSEA. Trimming cost V 3 bases and J 3 bases, with 6 bases left between them. CDR3 residues: CSVEDHNQPQHF. CDR3 nucleotide sequence: TGCAGCGTTGAGGACCACAATCAGCCCCAGCATTTT.

The gene calls are TRBV19 and TRBJ2-7, with D possibly being TRBD1 (5 bases). The CDR3 runs 12 residues. V was cut by 5 bases and J by 13 bases, with 18 bases left in between. The germline V gene encodes CDR1 LNHDA and CDR2 SQIVND (reference sequence). In DNA, the CDR3 is TGTGCCAGTAGTCTTGAAGGACAACCCAAATACTTC. The encoded protein is CASSLEGQPKYF.

The chain is built from TRBV6-5 and TRBJ1-1; no definite D call. The germline V gene encodes CDR1 MNHEY and CDR2 SVGAGI. Trimming removed 2 bases at V and 6 bases at J, with 13 bases between. The CDR3 covers 14 residues. The CDR3 reads CASSYRLGRAEAFF. Here the CDR3 DNA reads TGTGCCAGCAGTTACAGGTTGGGTAGGGCTGAAGCTTTCTTT.

This chain uses TRBV2 with TRBJ1-1; D is unclear. Trimming shortened V by 6 bases and J by 5 bases, and 16 bases separated the two germline ends. In germline, CDR1 is SNHLY, CDR2 FYNNEI. CDR3 length: 14 amino acids. The CDR3 DNA is TGTGCCAGCAGCGCCGGGTTAGTCGCTACTGAAGCTTTCTTT. Translating it yields CASSAGLVATEAFF.

This clone occurred a few times. The chain combines TRBV11-1 with TRBJ1-1; D is unclear. Trimming pared 2 bases from V and 3 bases from J, leaving 10 bases between. CDR1 SGHAT and CDR2 FQDESV come from the germline V gene (reference sequence). The CDR3 spans 14 residues. CDR3 coding DNA: TGTGCCAGCAGCTTAAGTCGGCCGGACACTGAAGCTTTCTTT. It yields the protein CASSLSRPDTEAFF.

The chain joins TRBV18 to TRBJ1-5; 8 nucleotides agree with TRBD1. Germline CDR1 KGHSH, CDR2 LQKENI. The CDR3 extends over 15 amino acids. The V and J ends lost 5 bases and 6 bases, in that order; junction bases with no gene match: 9. The CDR3 is CASSARGQGTQPQHF. Here the CDR3 DNA reads TGTGCCAGCTCAGCCAGAGGACAGGGCACTCAGCCCCAGCATTTT.

The genes are TRBV5-1 and TRBJ2-5; 10 bases fit TRBD2. The CDR3 has 16 residues. V was clipped by 0 bases and J by 4 bases; unmatched bases: 6. Per the germline V gene, CDR1 is SGHRS and CDR2 is YFSETQ. The DNA for the CDR3 is TGCGCCAGCAGCTTGGCTCTAGCGGGGGCCTTAGAGACCCAGTACTTC. Its translation is CASSLALAGALETQYF.

The rearrangement joins TRBV20-1 to TRBJ2-7, with D perhaps TRBD1 or TRBD2 (5 bases each). The CDR3 runs to 14 residues. V lost 3 bases to trimming and J lost 0 bases, with 12 bases between them. In germline, CDR1 is DFQATT, CDR2 SNEGSKA (reference sequence). The CDR3 nucleotides are TGCAGTGCTAGTGAACGGGACCCCTCCTACGAGCAGTACTTC. Its translation: CSASERDPSYEQYF.

This sequence joins TRBV27 and TRBJ2-3, with TRBD1 as a possible D gene (5 bases). There are 14 residues in the CDR3. Looked up from germline, CDR1 is MNHEY and CDR2 is SMNVEV (reference sequence). V dropped 2 bases and J dropped 1 base, with 7 bases sitting between them. The DNA for the CDR3 is TGTGCCAGCAGTTTAGGGGCTCGCACAGATACGCAGTATTTT. This translates into CASSLGARTDTQYF.

The genes are TRBV12-5 and TRBJ2-2; no clear D. CDR3 length: 13 residues. V gave up 2 bases and J gave up 7 bases, with 8 bases separating them. Germline CDR1 and CDR2: LGHNT and FRNRAP. CDR3 coding DNA: TGTGCTAGTGGTTTGAAGGGTGGCGGGGAGCTGTTTTTT. Its translation: CASGLKGGGELFF.

The chain links TRBV27 to TRBJ2-5; 9 nucleotides line up with TRBD1. With 0 bases clipped from V and 4 bases from J, the junction kept 6 bases outside the gene matches. This CDR3 is 16 amino acids long. Germline V lookup: CDR1 MNHEY, CDR2 SMNVEV (reference sequence). The CDR3 DNA sequence: TGTGCCAGCAGTTTATCGTATACAGGGGGCGGAGAGACCCAGTACTTC. This codes for CASSLSYTGGGETQYF.

This clone was seen just once. The chain uses TRBV7-2 and TRBJ2-7, with 8 bases lining up with TRBD2. This CDR3 has 19 residues. Germline loops: CDR1 SGHTA, CDR2 FQGNSA. V dropped 2 bases and J dropped 4; count of bases not matched to a gene: 19. Here the CDR3 DNA reads TGTGCCAGCAGCTTACGAGCCGTCCCGGGAGGGCCGGTTGCGTACGAGCAGTACTTC. This translates into CASSLRAVPGGPVAYEQYF.

Concerning this clone: Other DNA sequences within the sample encode an identical CDR3. The V and J genes are TRBV19 and TRBJ1-1; no clear D. The CDR3 length is 13 residues. Germline CDR1 reads LNHDA; CDR2 reads SQIVND (reference sequence). The germline V and J ends were trimmed by 5 bases and 0 bases, with 7 bases remaining between them. The CDR3 nucleotides are TGTGCCAGTAGTTCAGGATTGAACACTGAAGCTTTCTTT. Amino acid sequence: CASSSGLNTEAFF.

The chain is built from TRBV11-2 and TRBJ2-3; 12 bases agree with TRBD2. The CDR3 is 16 amino acids. J was trimmed by 5 bases and V by 2 bases; bases with no gene match: 5. The germline gives CDR1 SGHAT, CDR2 FQNNGV. In nucleotides, the CDR3 is TGTGCCAGCAGCTTACAGCTAGCGGGGGGGGTAGATACGCAGTATTTT. Protein: CASSLQLAGGVDTQYF.

The sample holds one count of this clone. The rearrangement joins TRBV9 to TRBJ2-3; 10 bases align to TRBD2. The length of the CDR3 is 17 residues. The V gene end was trimmed by 4 bases and the J gene end by 0 bases; junction bases not matched to a gene: 8. The germline V gene encodes CDR1 SGDLS and CDR2 YYNGEE. CDR3 sequence reads: CASSLAGVSTSTDTQYF. In nucleotides, the CDR3 is TGTGCCAGCAGCCTAGCGGGGGTATCTACTAGCACAGATACGCAGTATTTT.

The chain uses TRBV3-1 (or the pseudogene TRBV3-2) and TRBJ1-2; 8 positions match TRBD1. The CDR3 runs to 15 residues. V lost 0 bases, J lost 8 bases, and 8 bases stayed unmatched. Germline V CDR1 and CDR2: LGHDT, YNNKEL (reference sequence). CDR3 DNA sequence: TGTGCCAGCAGCCAAGACACAGGGGGGTATTACGGCTACACCTTC. This sequence encodes CASSQDTGGYYGYTF.

The J gene is TRBJ2-3, the V gene TRBV10-1; D is possibly TRBD2 (6 bases). The germline V gene has CDR1 WNHNN and CDR2 SYGVQD (reference sequence). The CDR3 length is 13 residues. V lost 6 bases and J lost 5, with 12 bases in between. The DNA for the CDR3 is TGCGCCAGCAGAGAGGAGGGACGAGATACGCAGTATTTT. The encoded protein is CASREEGRDTQYF.

The rearrangement links TRBV20-1 to TRBJ2-1; D unclear. The CDR3 has 11 amino acids. Trimming pared 0 bases from V and 15 bases from J, leaving 12 bases between. Per the germline V gene, CDR1 is DFQATT and CDR2 is SNEGSKA (reference sequence). This CDR3 reads CSARDVGMGFF. In DNA form, the CDR3 reads TGCAGTGCTAGAGATGTGGGCATGGGGTTCTTC.

This clone is a singleton in its sample. This rearrangement joins TRBV7-2 to TRBJ2-4; perhaps D is TRBD1 or TRBD2 (5 bases each). Germline values: CDR1 SGHTA, CDR2 FQGNSA. The CDR3 runs to 14 residues. V was trimmed by 4 bases and J by 7 bases, leaving 14 bases between them. In nucleotides, the CDR3 is TGTGCCAGCAGCTCTAGAATAGGGACGAACATTCAGTACTTC. It encodes CASSSRIGTNIQYF.

The sample holds a few counts of this clone. The genes are TRBV3-1 (or the pseudogene TRBV3-2) and TRBJ2-3, with 11 nucleotides matching TRBD2. This CDR3 has 16 residues. V shed 2 bases, J shed 2 bases, and the junction held 3 bases outside the gene matches. The germline V gene has CDR1 LGHDT and CDR2 YNNKEL (reference sequence). CDR3: CASSQTSGGFTDTQYF. DNA of the CDR3: TGTGCCAGCAGCCAAACTAGCGGGGGCTTCACAGATACGCAGTATTTT.